Following are 32 T cell receptor beta chains from one sample sequenced in a study of blood T cell repertoires in COVID-19. Generated by immunoSEQ multiplex PCR, the TCRdb table keeps only in-frame clones and is missing some. Of about 280,000 clones detected, approximately 85% appear once; the ten largest clones hold less than 6.5%. Sequenced material: peripheral blood. Receptors originate from a man between 45 and 60 years old with active or convalescent COVID-19.

This rearrangement joins TRBV6-2 or TRBV6-3 to TRBJ1-1; the match to TRBD1 covers 8 bases. The germline CDR1 and CDR2 sequences are MNHEY and SVGEGT. This CDR3 spans 17 amino acids. J was trimmed by 2 bases and V by 2 bases; bases with no gene match: 10. As DNA, the CDR3 is TGTGCCAGCAGTTACCTACAGGGGGGGGGCCGCAACACTGAAGCTTTCTTT. It yields the protein CASSYLQGGGRNTEAFF.

The V and J genes are TRBV19 and TRBJ1-4, with a weak D call TRBD1 (5 bases). The CDR3 runs to 13 residues. The germline V and J ends were trimmed by 4 bases and 8 bases, with 11 bases remaining between them. The V gene's germline CDR1 is LNHDA and CDR2 SQIVND (reference sequence). The CDR3 DNA reads TGTGCCAGTAGTAATCAGGGCGCGGAAAAACTGTTTTTT. Its translation is CASSNQGAEKLFF.

In its sample, this clone was seen once. V gene TRBV11-2 combines with J gene TRBJ2-7; the match to TRBD2 covers 10 bases. From germline, CDR1 is SGHAT and CDR2 FQNNGV. J gave up 5 bases and V 4 bases, and 8 bases lay outside the gene matches. CDR3 length: 15 residues. In DNA, the CDR3 is TGTGCCAGCAGCTCCTTTAGCGGGAGGCCACACGAGCAGTACTTC. Translation: CASSSFSGRPHEQYF.

The CDR3 DNA sequence: TGTGCCAGCAGCGTCCAGGACAGGGGCTATGGCTACACCTTC. Its protein is CASSVQDRGYGYTF. V usage is TRBV9 and J usage is TRBJ1-2, with TRBD1 matching over 9 bases. The germline V gene has CDR1 SGDLS and CDR2 YYNGEE. V lost 2 bases and J lost 4; bases outside the gene matches: 3. This CDR3 region has 14 residues.

This clone was detected a few times. The rearrangement links TRBV29-1 to TRBJ1-1; D might be TRBD1 (5 bases). Trimming removed 4 bases from V and 1 base from J, with 19 bases in between. Germline values: CDR1 SQVTM, CDR2 ANQGSEA. The CDR3 is 16 amino acids. CDR3 sequence reads: CSVGTLSKERNTEAFF. CDR3 bases: TGCAGCGTTGGGACACTCTCCAAGGAAAGGAACACTGAAGCTTTCTTT.

The chain couples TRBV28 to TRBJ2-2; D is undetermined. Germline assignment: CDR1 MDHEN and CDR2 SYDVKM. Trimming left V 2 bases short and J 7 bases short, with 11 bases between. This CDR3 comprises 14 residues. The CDR3 here is CASSLNRELGELFF. The CDR3 region has the DNA TGTGCCAGCAGTTTAAACCGTGAACTCGGGGAGCTGTTTTTT.

The chain recombines TRBV21-1 with TRBJ2-1; the table's D gene call, TRBD2, was not cross checked with the DNA. TRBV21-1 constitutes a pseudogene. The CDR3 is 15 amino acids. The chain's CDR3 is CASRPGTSGFNEQFF. The CDR3 DNA follows: TGTGCCAGCAGGCCCGGGACTAGCGGGTTTAATGAGCAGTTCTTC.

This clone has just one count. The chain carries TRBV7-3 and TRBJ2-3, with D possibly being TRBD2 (5 bases). Per the germline V gene, CDR1 is SGHTA and CDR2 is FQGTGA. This CDR3 is 15 amino acids long. Trimming took 2 bases from V and 2 from J, leaving 11 bases between them. The CDR3 reads CASSLRGGPTDTQYF. DNA of the CDR3: TGTGCCAGCAGCTTACGAGGCGGGCCCACAGATACGCAGTATTTT.

Of note for this clone: Other nucleotide sequences from this sample produce the same CDR3. The V gene is TRBV15, the J gene TRBJ2-1; possibly TRBD2 for D (6 bases). The V and J ends lost 0 bases and 4 bases respectively, with 10 bases between them. Germline CDR1 reads LNHNV; CDR2 reads YYDKDF (reference sequence). This CDR3 contains 15 residues. The CDR3 region is CATSRDRGLYNEQFF. In nucleotides, the CDR3 is TGTGCCACCAGCAGAGATAGGGGACTGTACAATGAGCAGTTCTTC. The full variable domain, in which reference TRBV15 and TRBJ2-1 provide the parts outside the CDR3, is DAMVIQNPRYQVTQFGKPVTLSCSQTLNHNVMYWYQQKSSQAPKLLFHYYDKDFNNEADTPDNFQSRRPNTSFCFLDIRSPGLGDTAMYLCATSRDRGLYNEQFFGPGTRLTVL.

This clone has only one observation. The chain couples TRBV5-1 to TRBJ1-3; possibly TRBD1 for D (5 bases). The germline CDR1 and CDR2 sequences are SGHRS and YFSETQ. Trimming shortened V by 0 bases and J by 1 base, and 8 bases separated the two germline ends. The CDR3 runs 15 residues. The CDR3, as DNA: TGCGCCAGCAGCTTGGATCCAGGGTCTGGAAACACCATATATTTT. This codes for CASSLDPGSGNTIYF.

This chain connects TRBV3-1 (or the pseudogene TRBV3-2) to TRBJ2-1; 8 positions agree with TRBD2. V trimming: 0 bases; J trimming: 3 bases; junction bases outside the gene matches: 4. CDR3 length equals 16 residues. Per the germline V gene, CDR1 is LGHDT and CDR2 is YNNKEL (reference sequence). DNA for the CDR3: TGTGCCAGCAGCCAAGAGGGCAGCGGGAGCTACAATGAGCAGTTCTTC. Translation gives CASSQEGSGSYNEQFF.

This chain connects TRBV6-1 to TRBJ1-4, with a tentative D call TRBD1 (6 bases). Trimming removed 4 bases from V and 4 bases from J, with 22 bases in between. From germline, CDR1 is MNHNS and CDR2 SASEGT. The CDR3 consists of 18 residues. In DNA, the CDR3 is TGTGCCAGCAGTGGGGGGGGGCAGGCCCGCCTATATAATGAAAAACTGTTTTTT. Protein sequence: CASSGGGQARLYNEKLFF.

V and J are TRBV4-3 and TRBJ2-1; a possible D gene is TRBD2 (6 bases). The CDR3 runs 16 residues. With 2 bases removed from V and 5 bases from J, the gap between germline ends came to 16 bases. Germline V gene data show CDR1 as LGHNA and CDR2 as YSLEER. The CDR3 DNA follows: TGCGCCAGCAGCCAATCGTGGAGGGCCAAACACAATGAGCAGTTCTTC. It is translated as CASSQSWRAKHNEQFF.

This clone occurred once. V and J are TRBV5-1 and TRBJ1-1; 9 nucleotides line up with TRBD1. Germline V gene sequence: CDR1 SGHRS, CDR2 YFSETQ. V dropped 6 bases and J dropped 1; count of bases not matched to a gene: 4. CDR3 length: 14 amino acids. CDR3: CASTPQGANTEAFF. The CDR3, as DNA: TGCGCCAGCACCCCACAGGGGGCGAACACTGAAGCTTTCTTT. The full variable domain, with the rest looked up from reference TRBV5-1 and TRBJ1-1, is KAGVTQTPRYLIKTRGQQVTLSCSPISGHRSVSWYQQTPGQGLQFLFEYFSETQRNKGNFPGRFSGRQFSNSRSEMNVSTLELGDSALYLCASTPQGANTEAFFGQGTRLTVV.

There are many counts of this clone. This chain links TRBV4-1 with TRBJ2-1; D uncertain. Trimming took 3 bases from V and 0 from J, leaving 9 bases between them. The CDR3 covers 15 residues. CDR1 MGHRA and CDR2 YSYEKL come from the germline V gene. CDR3 in amino acids: CASSQSGGSYNEQFF. CDR3 nucleotides: TGCGCCAGCAGCCAGTCCGGCGGCTCCTACAATGAGCAGTTCTTC.

The rearrangement joins TRBV6-2 or TRBV6-3 to TRBJ2-4; 10 nucleotides align to TRBD2. The CDR3 totals 19 residues. J gave up 1 base and V 6 bases, and 15 bases lay outside the gene matches. CDR1 and CDR2 from the germline V gene are MNHEY and SVGEGT. The DNA for the CDR3 is TGTGCCAGCAGCCCGACTCTAGCGGGAGCGAACCTCGCCAAAAACATTCAGTACTTC. As protein: CASSPTLAGANLAKNIQYF.

This clone has only a few counts. The rearrangement links TRBV7-3 to TRBJ2-3; weak D call: TRBD2 (5 bases). The length of the CDR3 is 16 residues. Per the germline V gene, CDR1 is SGHTA and CDR2 is FQGTGA. V dropped 1 base and J dropped 1 base, with 12 bases sitting between them. DNA for the CDR3: TGTGCCAGCAGCTTAAACGGCCTCGGGGGCACAGATACGCAGTATTTT. Amino acids: CASSLNGLGGTDTQYF.

The chain uses TRBV30 and TRBJ2-7; a possible D gene is TRBD2 (5 bases). In germline, CDR1 is GTSNPN, CDR2 SVGIG (reference sequence). Trimming cost V 0 bases and J 7 bases, with 10 bases left between them. The CDR3 consists of 12 residues. The CDR3 DNA reads TGTGCCTGGAGTGTATCGGGAAAAGAGCAGTACTTC. This codes for CAWSVSGKEQYF.

This clone has just a few counts. The rearrangement joins TRBV29-1 to TRBJ2-1; a weak D match, TRBD2 (5 bases). Per the germline V gene, CDR1 is SQVTM and CDR2 is ANQGSEA. The CDR3 spans 16 residues. With 7 bases removed from V and 4 bases from J, the gap between germline ends came to 23 bases. The CDR3 DNA sequence: TGCAGCGCCCGAGGGCCGAATGATTTTGGGTACAATGAGCAGTTCTTC. Residues: CSARGPNDFGYNEQFF.

V usage is TRBV5-6 and J usage is TRBJ1-1; the D is unclear. There are 15 residues in the CDR3. Between the trimmed V and J ends, which lost 4 bases and 0 bases, there was a span of 13 bases. The germline V gene has CDR1 SGHDT and CDR2 YYEEEE. DNA for the CDR3: TGTGCCAGCAGCCCCAGGAGGGTCATGAACACTGAAGCTTTCTTT. Its translation is CASSPRRVMNTEAFF.

This clone was seen a single time. In nucleotides, the CDR3 is TGTGCCAGCAGTGATTTCGGGGTGGTTGATGAGCAGTTCTTC. It yields the protein CASSDFGVVDEQFF. The chain employs TRBV25-1 and TRBJ2-1, with D possibly matching TRBD2 (5 bases). The CDR3 has 14 amino acids. The V end lost 3 bases, the J end lost 8 bases, and 14 bases lay between the germline ends. Germline V gene data show CDR1 as MGHDK and CDR2 as SYGVNS. Filled out from reference TRBV25-1 and TRBJ2-1, the complete variable domain reads EADIYQTPRYLVIGTGKKITLECSQTMGHDKMYWYQQDPGMELHLIHYSYGVNSTEKGDLSSESTVSRIRTEHFPLTLESARPSHTSQYLCASSDFGVVDEQFFGPGTRLTVL.

The gene calls are TRBV11-2 and TRBJ2-1; TRBD2 matches at 11 bases. V was clipped by 5 bases and J by 7 bases; unmatched bases: 13. CDR1 is SGHAT and CDR2 is FQNNGV in the germline V gene. The CDR3 contains 17 residues. As DNA, the CDR3 is TGTGCCAGCAGCCCCTACCCGACTAGCGGGAAGGGGAATGAGCAGTTCTTC. This codes for CASSPYPTSGKGNEQFF.

This sequence joins TRBV12-2 and TRBJ2-7; the table names TRBD2, a call not compared with the DNA. TRBV12-2 is given as a pseudogene. This CDR3 contains 19 residues. This CDR3 reads CASRTSSPSSGRTDYEQYF. The CDR3 DNA reads TGTGCAAGTCGCACTAGCTCTCCCAGTAGCGGGAGGACCGACTACGAGCAGTACTTC.

The V gene is TRBV7-6, the J gene TRBJ2-1; TRBD2 aligns across 7 bases. Germline V CDR1 and CDR2: SGHVS, FNYEAQ. V trimming: 0 bases; J trimming: 6 bases; junction bases outside the gene matches: 8. CDR3 size: 16 residues. CDR3 amino acids: CASSLATGRDGNEQFF. Here the CDR3 DNA reads TGTGCCAGCAGCTTAGCGACGGGGAGGGATGGCAATGAGCAGTTCTTC.

The genes are TRBV28 and TRBJ2-7, with 8 bases aligning to TRBD2. The CDR3 length is 19 residues. The J segment lost 2 bases and the V segment lost 3 bases, leaving 18 bases of the junction unmatched. Germline assignment: CDR1 MDHEN and CDR2 SYDVKM. In DNA form, the CDR3 reads TGTGCCAGCAGTTTTAAGCTATCCGGGTCCGGGGGGGGGACCTACGAGCAGTACTTC. It is translated as CASSFKLSGSGGGTYEQYF.

With respect to this clone: A junction boundary mismatches the germline segment, possibly from a read error. The chain is built from TRBV29-1 and TRBJ1-2, with D possibly being TRBD1 (6 bases). The CDR3 runs 13 residues. Per germline, CDR1 SQVTM and CDR2 ANQGSEA. The CDR3 protein is CSAPFGGTQVKAF. The CDR3 DNA reads as TGCAGCGCCCCCTTCGGGGGGACACAAGTCAAGGCCTTC. The full variable domain, its missing parts supplied by reference TRBV29-1 and TRBJ1-2, is SAVISQKPSRDICQRGTSLTIQCQVDSQVTMMFWYRQQPGQSLTLIATANQGSEATYESGFVIDKFPISRPNLTFSTLTVSNMSPEDSSIYLCSAPFGGTQVKAFGSGTRLTVV.

For the CDR3, the DNA is TGCAGCGTTGCTAGCGGAACAGGGCGAGAGACCCAGTACTTC. It is translated as CSVASGTGRETQYF. This chain joins TRBV29-1 and TRBJ2-5; TRBD2 might be the D (7 bases). Trimming took off 4 bases at V and 4 bases at J, with 16 bases between the two ends. The CDR3 has 14 residues. The germline CDR1 and CDR2 sequences are SQVTM and ANQGSEA.

The V gene is TRBV11-1, the J gene TRBJ2-1; TRBD1 is a possible D gene (7 bases). The germline V gene encodes CDR1 SGHAT and CDR2 FQDESV (reference sequence). The CDR3 consists of 14 residues. With 8 bases removed from V and 0 bases from J, the gap between germline ends came to 11 bases. This CDR3 reads CASSRGDSYNEQFF. The CDR3 bases are TGTGCCAGCTCCAGGGGGGACTCCTACAATGAGCAGTTCTTC.

The chain uses TRBV2 and TRBJ1-5, with D perhaps TRBD1 (6 bases). The germline V gene encodes CDR1 SNHLY and CDR2 FYNNEI. Trimming removed 0 bases at V and 5 bases at J, with 14 bases between. This CDR3 has 16 amino acids. The CDR3 DNA sequence: TGTGCCAGCAGTGAAGCGCTGCGGACAGCCCATCAGCCCCAGCATTTT. Protein sequence: CASSEALRTAHQPQHF.

This clone has just a few counts. The gene calls are TRBV6-1 and TRBJ2-6; 9 bases line up with TRBD2. The CDR3 is 20 amino acids. The V gene end was trimmed by 4 bases and the J gene end by 3 bases; junction bases not matched to a gene: 16. From germline, CDR1 is MNHNS and CDR2 SASEGT. CDR3 sequence reads: CASSAPRGREGLSGANVLTF. The CDR3 bases are TGTGCCAGCAGTGCCCCAAGGGGGCGGGAGGGCCTTAGTGGGGCCAACGTCCTGACTTTC.

This chain joins TRBV11-2 and TRBJ2-1, with D maybe TRBD2 (5 bases). The V and J ends lost 5 bases and 7 bases respectively, with 12 bases between them. The length of the CDR3 is 13 residues. Germline V gives CDR1 SGHAT, CDR2 FQNNGV. The CDR3: CASSAAATNEQFF. The CDR3 DNA follows: TGTGCCAGCAGCGCAGCGGCAACAAATGAGCAGTTCTTC.

The chain recombines TRBV28 with TRBJ2-1, with 10 bases identical to TRBD1. The CDR3 has 16 residues. The junction had 6 bases not matched to a gene; V was cut back by 5 bases and J by 2 bases. Germline CDR1 reads MDHEN; CDR2 reads SYDVKM. As DNA, the CDR3 is TGTGCCAGCAGTCTAGCCGGGACAGGGGCCTACAATGAGCAGTTCTTC. This codes for CASSLAGTGAYNEQFF.